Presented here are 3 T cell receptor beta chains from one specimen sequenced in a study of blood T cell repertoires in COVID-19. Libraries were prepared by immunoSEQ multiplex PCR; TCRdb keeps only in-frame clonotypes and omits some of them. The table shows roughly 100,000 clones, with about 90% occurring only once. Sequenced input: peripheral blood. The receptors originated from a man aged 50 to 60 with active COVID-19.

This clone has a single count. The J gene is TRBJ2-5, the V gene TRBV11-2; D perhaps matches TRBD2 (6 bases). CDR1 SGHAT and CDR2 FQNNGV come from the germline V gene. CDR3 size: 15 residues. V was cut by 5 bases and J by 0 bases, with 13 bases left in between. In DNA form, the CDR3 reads TGTGCCAGCAGCGGGGAAGGGAGGTACCAAGAGACCCAGTACTTC. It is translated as CASSGEGRYQETQYF.

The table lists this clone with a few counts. In nucleotides, the CDR3 is TGCAGCGTTGCTGTGACTAGCGGGGGAACGACCCAGTACTTC. This codes for CSVAVTSGGTTQYF. V and J are TRBV29-1 and TRBJ2-5; the match to TRBD2 covers 12 bases. This CDR3 has 14 residues. The germline CDR1 and CDR2 sequences are SQVTM and ANQGSEA. With V trimmed by 4 bases and J by 7 bases, 7 bases remained unmatched.

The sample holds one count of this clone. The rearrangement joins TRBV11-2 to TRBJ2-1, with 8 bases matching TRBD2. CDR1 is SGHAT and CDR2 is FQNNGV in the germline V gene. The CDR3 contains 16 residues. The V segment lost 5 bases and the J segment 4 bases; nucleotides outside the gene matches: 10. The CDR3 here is CASSPREGDGYNEQFF. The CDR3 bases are TGTGCCAGCAGCCCCCGGGAGGGGGACGGATACAATGAGCAGTTCTTC.